The rows below give T cell receptor beta chains drawn from one sample of a study of beta chain features in type 1 diabetes. The method was immunoSEQ multiplex PCR; TCRdb's version includes in-frame clones alone and lacks a portion of them. The table records under 250,000 clones, about 15% of them present only once. Material: naive CD4+ T cells from blood. The receptors shown here come from a man in his thirties or forties with type 1 diabetes. Both conserved end residues are part of each CDR3. Each record gives: clone size, J gene, V gene, D gene, CDR3 DNA, CDR3 protein. The D gene is left open where the match is weak. Only some rows state a clone size, as once, few, many or a class for expanded clones.

abundance: NA; j_gene: TRBJ2-3; v_gene: TRBV7-2; d_gene: TRBD2; CDR3nt: TGTGCCAGCAGCTCGGGACTAGCGGGGAACACAGATACGCAGTATTTT; CDR3aa: CASSSGLAGNTDTQYF
abundance: NA; j_gene: TRBJ2-7; v_gene: TRBV27; d_gene: NA; CDR3nt: TGTGCCAGCAGCCGGACTGCCATAATTACCTACGAGCAGTACTTC; CDR3aa: CASSRTAIITYEQYF
abundance: few; j_gene: TRBJ2-2; v_gene: TRBV2; d_gene: TRBD2; CDR3nt: TGTGCCAGCAGTGCAGGACTAGCGGGAGAAACCGGGGAGCTGTTTTTT; CDR3aa: CASSAGLAGETGELFF
abundance: few; j_gene: TRBJ2-7; v_gene: TRBV29-1; d_gene: TRBD2; CDR3nt: TGCAGCGTTGAAGCGGCAGTCCGGACTAGCGGGAGTATCTACGAGCAGTACTTC; CDR3aa: CSVEAAVRTSGSIYEQYF
abundance: NA; j_gene: TRBJ1-2; v_gene: TRBV4-1; d_gene: TRBD1; CDR3nt: TGCGCCAGCAGCCAAGGTCAGGGGGCAATTTATGGCTACACCTTC; CDR3aa: CASSQGQGAIYGYTF
abundance: NA; j_gene: TRBJ2-5; v_gene: TRBV30; d_gene: NA; CDR3nt: TGTGCCTGGAGTGTAATCGGCGGTCAAGAGACCCAGTACTTC; CDR3aa: CAWSVIGGQETQYF
abundance: once; j_gene: TRBJ2-3; v_gene: TRBV9; d_gene: NA; CDR3nt: TGTGCCAGCAGCGTAGGAGCAGGGGGCACAGATACGCAGTATTTT; CDR3aa: CASSVGAGGTDTQYF
abundance: NA; j_gene: TRBJ2-3; v_gene: TRBV11-2; d_gene: NA; CDR3nt: TGTGCCAGCAACCGGGACAAGTCCACAGATACGCAGTATTTT; CDR3aa: CASNRDKSTDTQYF
abundance: few; j_gene: TRBJ2-1; v_gene: TRBV29-1; d_gene: NA; CDR3nt: TGCAGCGGGAGGGGGCGCAGAAACAATGAGCAGTTCTTC; CDR3aa: CSGRGRRNNEQFF
abundance: once; j_gene: TRBJ1-2; v_gene: TRBV14; d_gene: NA; CDR3nt: TGTGCCAGCAGCCAAGCCCTTACGACAGATGGCTACACCTTC; CDR3aa: CASSQALTTDGYTF
abundance: NA; j_gene: TRBJ1-5; v_gene: TRBV5-1; d_gene: TRBD1; CDR3nt: TGCGCCAGCAGCTGGACAGGGGAACAGCCCCAGCATTTT; CDR3aa: CASSWTGEQPQHF
abundance: NA; j_gene: TRBJ1-2; v_gene: TRBV29-1; d_gene: NA; CDR3nt: TGCAGCGTTGTAGGAGGGACCGATAACTATGGCTACACCTTC; CDR3aa: CSVVGGTDNYGYTF
abundance: NA; j_gene: TRBJ2-3; v_gene: TRBV5-6; d_gene: TRBD2; CDR3nt: TGTGCCAGCAGCTTGATGTCTAGCGGGGGCGGCACAGATACGCAGTATTTT; CDR3aa: CASSLMSSGGGTDTQYF
abundance: few; j_gene: TRBJ2-2; v_gene: TRBV7-9; d_gene: NA; CDR3nt: TGTGCCAGCAGCTTGGAGAGCACCGGGGAGCTGTTTTTT; CDR3aa: CASSLESTGELFF
abundance: few; j_gene: TRBJ2-3; v_gene: TRBV9; d_gene: NA; CDR3nt: TGTGCCAGCAGCGTAGACTACACGACTGATACGCAGTATTTT; CDR3aa: CASSVDYTTDTQYF
abundance: few; j_gene: TRBJ2-1; v_gene: TRBV5-1; d_gene: NA; CDR3nt: TGCGCCAGCAGCCGGGGAGAAGTAAGGAGTAGCTCCTACAATGAGCAGTTCTTC; CDR3aa: CASSRGEVRSSSYNEQFF
abundance: NA; j_gene: TRBJ1-5; v_gene: TRBV28; d_gene: TRBD1; CDR3nt: TGTGCCAGCGGCAAACCCGGGACAGTTCTGAGGCAGCCCCAGCATTTT; CDR3aa: CASGKPGTVLRQPQHF
abundance: few; j_gene: TRBJ2-1; v_gene: TRBV5-4; d_gene: NA; CDR3nt: TGTGCCAGCAGCTCAAGGGGGCTGGGGGGCAATGAGCAGTTCTTC; CDR3aa: CASSSRGLGGNEQFF
abundance: NA; j_gene: TRBJ1-2; v_gene: TRBV2; d_gene: NA; CDR3nt: TGTGCCAGCAGGCGAGCGAATGCGGCCATGGAAGGCTACACCTTC; CDR3aa: CASRRANAAMEGYTF
abundance: NA; j_gene: TRBJ1-2; v_gene: TRBV19; d_gene: NA; CDR3nt: TGTGCCAGTAGTATTGGAGGAGGCTACACCTTC; CDR3aa: CASSIGGGYTF
abundance: NA; j_gene: TRBJ1-1; v_gene: TRBV7-6; d_gene: NA; CDR3nt: TGTGCCAGCAGCCTGACACAAAACACTGAAGCTTTCTTT; CDR3aa: CASSLTQNTEAFF
abundance: few; j_gene: TRBJ2-7; v_gene: TRBV19; d_gene: TRBD2; CDR3nt: TGTGCCAGCAGGCGCGGGAGCTCCTACGAGCAGTACTTC; CDR3aa: CASRRGSSYEQYF
abundance: few; j_gene: TRBJ1-6; v_gene: TRBV30; d_gene: TRBD1; CDR3nt: TGTGCCTGCACGACAGGGAACAATAATTCACCCCTCCACTTT; CDR3aa: CACTTGNNNSPLHF
abundance: few; j_gene: TRBJ2-7; v_gene: TRBV4-1; d_gene: TRBD2; CDR3nt: TGCGCCAGCAGCCGACCCCTAGCGGGATCCTACGAGCAGTACTTC; CDR3aa: CASSRPLAGSYEQYF
abundance: once; j_gene: TRBJ1-1; v_gene: TRBV27; d_gene: TRBD1; CDR3nt: TGTGCCAGCCGGTACAGGGGGGGGACTGAAGCTTTCTTT; CDR3aa: CASRYRGGTEAFF
abundance: NA; j_gene: TRBJ2-1; v_gene: TRBV6-6; d_gene: NA; CDR3nt: TGTGCCAGCAGTTACGACGGGTACAATGAGCAGTTCTTC; CDR3aa: CASSYDGYNEQFF
abundance: few; j_gene: TRBJ2-3; v_gene: TRBV7-8; d_gene: TRBD2; CDR3nt: TGTGCCAGCAGCTTTAGCGGGACTAGCACAGATACGCAGTATTTT; CDR3aa: CASSFSGTSTDTQYF
abundance: NA; j_gene: TRBJ1-4; v_gene: TRBV4-1; d_gene: NA; CDR3nt: TGCGCCAGCAGCCAAGCTGGAGGGTTGGAGGAAAAACTGTTTTTT; CDR3aa: CASSQAGGLEEKLFF
abundance: NA; j_gene: TRBJ1-2; v_gene: TRBV5-6; d_gene: TRBD1; CDR3nt: TGTGCCAGTGTGACAGGGGGGGACTATGGCTACACCTTC; CDR3aa: CASVTGGDYGYTF
abundance: few; j_gene: TRBJ1-1; v_gene: TRBV10-1; d_gene: TRBD1; CDR3nt: TGCGCCAGCAGTCGAAAAACAGGGGCTGCAGCTTTCTTT; CDR3aa: CASSRKTGAAAFF
abundance: few; j_gene: TRBJ2-5; v_gene: TRBV30; d_gene: NA; CDR3nt: TGTGCCTGGAGGGACGGAGGGTCGGGCGACCAAGAGACCCAGTACTTC; CDR3aa: CAWRDGGSGDQETQYF
abundance: NA; j_gene: TRBJ2-7; v_gene: TRBV7-6; d_gene: TRBD1; CDR3nt: TGTGCCAGCAGCTCCGGACAGGGGGCGTACGAGCAGTACTTC; CDR3aa: CASSSGQGAYEQYF
abundance: few; j_gene: TRBJ2-5; v_gene: TRBV7-7; d_gene: NA; CDR3nt: TGTGCCAGCAGCCCCGGACTAACAGAGACCCAGTACTTC; CDR3aa: CASSPGLTETQYF
abundance: NA; j_gene: TRBJ2-1; v_gene: TRBV10-3; d_gene: TRBD1; CDR3nt: TGTGCCATCAGTGACGGACCGGGACAGGGCCCCTCCTACAATGAGCAGTTCTTC; CDR3aa: CAISDGPGQGPSYNEQFF
abundance: NA; j_gene: TRBJ2-2; v_gene: TRBV18; d_gene: TRBD2; CDR3nt: TGTGCCAGCTCACGGGAACTAGCGGGAGCCACCGGGGAGCTGTTTTTT; CDR3aa: CASSRELAGATGELFF